Shown below are 19 T cell receptor beta chains from a single sample sequenced in a study of blood T cells in healthy people across ages. Then a second PCR, running about 6 to 12 cycles, was carried out with a sample-barcoded 5' primer and a J-beta primer mix. TCRdb reprocessed the 5' RACE reads with MiXCR, giving one entry per CDR3 protein. Here the sample spans hundreds of thousands of distinct CDR3 sequences, about half being singletons. Sample: blood. The receptors were sampled from a woman aged 55-70 years in good health.

The chain carries TRBV4-3 and TRBJ1-2; D is possibly TRBD1 (5 bases). Germline V lookup: CDR1 LGHNA, CDR2 YSLEER. Trimming shortened V by 0 bases and J by 7 bases, and 12 bases separated the two germline ends. The CDR3 loop spans 14 amino acids. In nucleotides, the CDR3 is TGCGCCAGCAGCCAAGAGCTGGGGCTCTTTGGCTACACCTTC. This gives the protein CASSQELGLFGYTF.

This clonotype appeared once. This sequence joins TRBV29-1 and TRBJ1-5; a weak D match, TRBD1 (6 bases). V dropped 6 bases and J dropped 2 bases, with 14 bases sitting between them. CDR3 size: 14 residues. Germline V gene lookup returns CDR1 SQVTM and CDR2 ANQGSEA. CDR3 residues: CSVATGSGNQPQHF. The CDR3 bases are TGCAGCGTGGCAACAGGGTCGGGCAATCAGCCCCAGCATTTT.

This clonotype occurred many times. The genes are TRBV7-2 and TRBJ2-7; unclear D gene. The germline V and J ends were trimmed by 5 bases and 4 bases, with 12 bases remaining between them. CDR1 and CDR2 from the germline V gene are SGHTA and FQGNSA. The CDR3 covers 13 residues. For the CDR3, the DNA is TGTGCCAGCAGCCGAAACCCAGGTTACGAGCAGTACTTC. Translated, it gives CASSRNPGYEQYF. Full variable domain (remainder filled in from reference TRBV7-2 and TRBJ2-7): GAGVSQSPSNKVTEKGKDVELRCDPISGHTALYWYRQSLGQGLEFLIYFQGNSAPDKSGLPSDRFSAERTGGSVSTLTIQRTQQEDSAVYLCASSRNPGYEQYFGPGTRLTVT.

The rearrangement uses TRBV29-1 and TRBJ2-7; D gene ambiguous. Germline assignment: CDR1 SQVTM and CDR2 ANQGSEA. The CDR3 has 13 residues. CDR3 sequence reads: CTIRSGPRDEQYF. The DNA for the CDR3 is TGCACCATTAGGTCGGGCCCCCGCGACGAGCAGTACTTC.

V gene TRBV5-1 combines with J gene TRBJ2-1; 11 positions match TRBD2. There are 18 residues in the CDR3. The V gene's germline CDR1 is SGHRS and CDR2 YFSETQ. Trimming removed 0 bases from V and 7 bases from J; junction bases left unmatched: 12. The CDR3 nucleotides read TGCGCCAGCAGCTTGGATCCCATGGTAGCGGGAGGGGAGAATGAGCAGTTCTTC. This gives the protein CASSLDPMVAGGENEQFF.

The genes are TRBV20-1 and TRBJ2-1; tentative D call: TRBD2 (5 bases). V dropped 6 bases and J dropped 4 bases, with 16 bases sitting between them. This CDR3 is built from 14 residues. Germline V gene data show CDR1 as DFQATT and CDR2 as SNEGSKA (reference sequence). DNA for the CDR3: TGCAGTGCCCGCCGGGTGAGCGGTTACAATGAGCAGTTCTTC. Translation: CSARRVSGYNEQFF.

This chain connects TRBV7-3 to TRBJ2-2; 7 bases fit TRBD2. The J segment lost 2 bases and the V segment lost 8 bases, leaving 5 bases of the junction unmatched. Germline CDR1 SGHTA, CDR2 FQGTGA. CDR3 size: 14 residues. The DNA for the CDR3 is TGTGCCAGCCGTGCGGGAGTTAACACCGGGGAGCTGTTTTTT. It encodes CASRAGVNTGELFF.

V usage is TRBV27 and J usage is TRBJ2-4, with D possibly matching TRBD2 (5 bases). The closer fit of TRBJ2-7 to the DNA end suggests the J call may be wrong. The germline CDR1 and CDR2 sequences are MNHEY and SMNVEV (reference sequence). The CDR3 length is 14 residues. DNA for the CDR3: TGTGCCAGCGGGCCACGGGGTACTGGATACGAGCAGTACTTC. Translation: CASGPRGTGYEQYF.

In this sample, this clonotype turned up a few times. The chain couples TRBV20-1 to TRBJ2-3; D uncertain. Germline V lookup: CDR1 DFQATT, CDR2 SNEGSKA (reference sequence). The CDR3 totals 16 residues. Trimming stripped 3 bases from V and 5 bases from J, with 21 bases between. The CDR3 DNA reads TGCAGTGCTAGGGAATTCGCACTCGATGGGTTAGATACGCAGTATTTT. Amino acid sequence: CSAREFALDGLDTQYF.

This rearrangement joins TRBV20-1 to TRBJ2-2; D not certain. Deletions cut 6 bases from V and 3 bases from J, with 11 bases between. In germline, CDR1 is DFQATT, CDR2 SNEGSKA (reference sequence). The CDR3 runs to 13 residues. The CDR3 DNA reads as TGCAGTGCGACGAAAAGGGACACCGGGGAGCTGTTTTTT. Translating it yields CSATKRDTGELFF.

The rearrangement joins TRBV29-1 to TRBJ1-1; 7 bases match TRBD1. This CDR3 contains 11 residues. Germline assignment: CDR1 SQVTM and CDR2 ANQGSEA. V lost 4 bases and J lost 7; bases outside the gene matches: 3. CDR3 residues: CSVGDSGEAFF. As DNA, the CDR3 is TGCAGCGTTGGGGACAGTGGTGAAGCTTTCTTT.

Concerning this clonotype: A read error may account for a junction end that differs from germline. The V gene is TRBV4-3, the J gene TRBJ2-1, with 7 bases aligning to TRBD1. Germline CDR1 LGHNA, CDR2 YSLEER. The CDR3 sequence is 16 residues long. CDR3 amino acids: CASSQSTGKSYNKQFF. The CDR3 DNA sequence: TGCGCCAGCAGCCAATCGACAGGGAAGTCCTACAATAAGCAGTTCTTC.

This clonotype was recorded a few times. The gene calls are TRBV12-3 or TRBV12-4 and TRBJ2-1; TRBD2 agrees at 9 bases. This CDR3 spans 13 amino acids. With V trimmed by 8 bases and J by 4 bases, 3 bases remained unmatched. The CDR3 DNA is TGTGCCAGCGCTAGCGGGGAATACAATGAGCAGTTCTTC. Protein: CASASGEYNEQFF.

The rearrangement uses TRBV7-2 and TRBJ1-2; D ambiguous. This CDR3 region has 13 residues. V lost 7 bases and J lost 5, with 14 bases in between. CDR1 is SGHTA, CDR2 FQGNSA, per germline. This CDR3 reads CASTRRPDYGYTF. The CDR3 DNA sequence: TGTGCCAGCACTCGAAGGCCCGATTATGGCTACACCTTC.

This clonotype was seen more than once but under ten times. This chain uses TRBV20-1 with TRBJ1-2, with 7 bases identical to TRBD1. This CDR3 region has 13 residues. The germline V gene has CDR1 DFQATT and CDR2 SNEGSKA (reference sequence). The junction had 5 bases not matched to a gene; V was cut back by 5 bases and J by 2 bases. The DNA of the CDR3 is TGCAGTGCTCGGGACAGCACCAACTATGGCTACACCTTC. Protein product: CSARDSTNYGYTF.

A few counts support this clonotype. The gene calls are TRBV29-1 and TRBJ2-1, with TRBD2 identical over 14 bases. V shed 1 base and J 0 bases; nucleotides not matched to a gene: 2. The CDR3 loop spans 17 amino acids. CDR1 and CDR2 (germline): SQVTM, ANQGSEA. The CDR3 here is CSVEGLAGGSSYNEQFF. CDR3 nucleotide sequence: TGCAGCGTTGAAGGACTAGCGGGGGGGAGCTCCTACAATGAGCAGTTCTTC.

The chain has TRBV2 and TRBJ1-2; 7 bases agree with TRBD1. Germline CDR1 SNHLY, CDR2 FYNNEI. This CDR3 region has 15 residues. J gave up 2 bases and V 6 bases, and 9 bases lay outside the gene matches. The CDR3 loop reads CASRPQGPTNYGYTF. In nucleotides, the CDR3 is TGTGCCAGCAGGCCACAGGGGCCAACGAACTATGGCTACACCTTC. The complete variable domain, with remaining parts taken from reference TRBV2 and TRBJ1-2, reads EPEVTQTPSHQVTQMGQEVILRCVPISNHLYFYWYRQILGQKVEFLVSFYNNEISEKSEIFDDQFSVERPDGSNFTLKIRSTKLEDSAMYFCASRPQGPTNYGYTFGSGTRLTVV.

CDR3 sequence (DNA): TGCAGTGCTAGAGTAGGGGGTAGACGGAGGAACACTGAAGCTTTCTTT. It translates to CSARVGGRRRNTEAFF. The chain couples TRBV20-1 to TRBJ1-1, with D perhaps matching TRBD1 (6 bases). The germline CDR1 and CDR2 sequences are DFQATT and SNEGSKA (reference sequence). The V and J ends lost 1 base and 1 base respectively, with 16 bases between them. The CDR3 contains 16 residues.

This clonotype was recorded only once. This chain connects TRBV11-2 to TRBJ2-2; 8 bases line up with TRBD1. CDR1 and CDR2 from the germline V gene are SGHAT and FQNNGV. The CDR3 has 13 residues. The CDR3 is CATTGANTGELFF. The CDR3 DNA sequence: TGTGCTACGACAGGGGCGAACACCGGGGAGCTGTTTTTT.